This T cell receptor (beta chain) was sequenced during a study of human CD4 T cells and Enterobacteriaceae. Study-level results: Specific clonotypes appeared less expanded ex vivo than cross-reactive ones.

This CDR3 has 11 amino acids. Germline V gene sequence: CDR1 SGHRS, CDR2 YFSETQ. Deletions cut 1 base from V and 6 bases from J, with 1 base between. Memory CD4+ T cells were sorted as all CD4+ cells except CD45RA+CCR7+CD95- naive cells, over 98% pure. The table came from immunoSEQ multiplex PCR; TCRdb's copy has only in-frame clones and leaves some out. The data contain tens of thousands of clones, approximately 82% of them singletons. Details on this clone: The antigen remains undetermined.

The sequence came from a human donor in good health. This chain joins TRBV5-1 and TRBJ2-2; no clear D gene. What was sequenced was memory CD4+ T cells from blood. The CDR3 reads CASSLPGELFF. The DNA of the CDR3 is TGCGCCAGCAGCTTGCCCGGGGAGCTGTTTTTT.